This T cell receptor beta chain came from a study of OX40 agonist ivuxolimab in advanced cancers. The data were produced by immunoSEQ multiplex PCR, yet TCRdb's version contains in-frame clones alone and is incomplete. Among more than 70,000 clones listed, 91% were seen once. The count of this clone is one. The TCR sequence derives from an adult with an advanced solid tumor such as melanoma, head and neck, liver or kidney cancer. The sample consisted of CD4+ or CD8+ T cells sorted from blood, taken in a trial of the OX40 agonist ivuxolimab.

CDR3 bases: TGTGCCAGCAATAATCAAATGAACACTGAAGCTTTCTTT. It codes for CASNNQMNTEAFF. V gene TRBV28 combines with J gene TRBJ1-1, with no clear D. CDR1 is MDHEN, CDR2 SYDVKM, per germline. This CDR3 has 13 residues. Trimming cost V 7 bases and J 0 bases, with 9 bases left between them.